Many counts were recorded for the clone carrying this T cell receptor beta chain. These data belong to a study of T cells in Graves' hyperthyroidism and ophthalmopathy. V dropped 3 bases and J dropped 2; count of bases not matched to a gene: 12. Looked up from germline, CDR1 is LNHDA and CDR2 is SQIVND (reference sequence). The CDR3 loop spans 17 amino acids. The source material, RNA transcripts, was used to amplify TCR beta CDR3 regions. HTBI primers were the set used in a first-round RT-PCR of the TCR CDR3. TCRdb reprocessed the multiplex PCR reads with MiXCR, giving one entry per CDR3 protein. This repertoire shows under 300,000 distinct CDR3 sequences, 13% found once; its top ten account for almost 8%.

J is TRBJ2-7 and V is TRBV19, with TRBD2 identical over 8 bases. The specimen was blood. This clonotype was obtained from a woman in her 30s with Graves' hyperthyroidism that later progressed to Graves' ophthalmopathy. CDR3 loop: CASSIGPQREIPYEQYF. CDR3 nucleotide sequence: TGTGCCAGTAGTATCGGCCCCCAGCGGGAGATCCCCTACGAGCAGTACTTC.